These 30 T cell receptor beta chains share one sample of origin, sequenced in a study of blood T cell repertoires in COVID-19. The table came from immunoSEQ multiplex PCR; TCRdb's copy has only in-frame clones and leaves some out. This sample carries some 530,000 clones, around 85% of them seen once, and the ten largest clones take around 7.9%. Sequenced material: PBMCs or T cells enriched from blood (not recorded which). The source of these receptors is an older woman who had recovered from COVID-19.

The chain has TRBV24-1 and TRBJ2-2; TRBD2 aligns across 11 bases. CDR3 length equals 17 residues. Germline values: CDR1 KGHDR, CDR2 SFDVKD. Trimming took 7 bases from V and 4 from J; bases not matched to a gene: 10. The chain's CDR3 is CATRSASGGRSTGELFF. The DNA for the CDR3 is TGTGCCACCAGATCAGCTAGCGGGGGGCGGAGCACCGGGGAGCTGTTTTTT.

V is TRBV6-5 and J is TRBJ1-1; no firm D call. CDR1 and CDR2 from the germline V gene are MNHEY and SVGAGI. V dropped 2 bases and J dropped 2 bases, with 9 bases sitting between them. The CDR3 consists of 14 residues. The CDR3 DNA reads as TGTGCCAGCAGTTACGGTAGTTACAACACTGAAGCTTTCTTT. This sequence encodes CASSYGSYNTEAFF.

The CDR3, as DNA: TGTGCCAGCAGTTTGCAGGGTCTCTATGGCTACACCTTC. Protein product: CASSLQGLYGYTF. This chain links TRBV12-3 or TRBV12-4 with TRBJ1-2; D is perhaps TRBD1 (5 bases). This CDR3 contains 13 residues. V lost 3 bases and J lost 4, with 9 bases in between.

The V and J genes are TRBV9 and TRBJ2-3; D gene uncertain. V lost 4 bases and J 4 bases, leaving 7 bases between the germline ends. The CDR3 runs to 12 residues. Germline-derived CDR1 and CDR2 are SGDLS and YYNGEE. DNA for the CDR3: TGTGCCAGCAGCCCCATCCCAGATACGCAGTATTTT. Amino acids: CASSPIPDTQYF.

The chain recombines TRBV27 with TRBJ1-2; 10 bases map to TRBD1. The CDR3 is 16 residues long. Germline loops: CDR1 MNHEY, CDR2 SMNVEV (reference sequence). With 3 bases clipped from V and 0 bases from J, the junction kept 4 bases outside the gene matches. The CDR3 DNA reads TGTGCCAGCAGTTTCCTCGGACAGGGGGCTAACTATGGCTACACCTTC. Translated: CASSFLGQGANYGYTF.

This chain joins TRBV6-5 and TRBJ2-1, with D uncertain. The CDR3 extends over 10 amino acids. The germline V and J ends were trimmed by 8 bases and 8 bases, with 7 bases remaining between them. CDR1 MNHEY and CDR2 SVGAGI come from the germline V gene. The CDR3 nucleotides read TGTGCCAGCCGACTGGATGAGCAGTTCTTC. This codes for CASRLDEQFF.

The CDR3 DNA reads TGTGCCAGCAGCTTGAAGGTTGGCGGGGGTCCCTCCTACGAGCAGTACTTC. It is translated as CASSLKVGGGPSYEQYF. The chain has TRBV5-4 and TRBJ2-7; 7 positions agree with TRBD2. CDR1 SGHNT and CDR2 YYREEE come from the germline V gene (reference sequence). V was clipped by 1 base and J by 0 bases; unmatched bases: 10. The CDR3 runs 17 residues.

The chain has TRBV5-6 and TRBJ1-1; 10 bases align to TRBD1. After removal of 4 bases from V and 5 bases from J, the junction contained 11 bases not matched to a gene. The V gene's germline CDR1 is SGHDT and CDR2 YYEEEE. The CDR3 is 16 residues long. The CDR3: CASSTRQGAGGTEAFF. The CDR3 DNA follows: TGTGCCAGCAGCACCCGACAGGGGGCCGGGGGGACTGAAGCTTTCTTT.

This clone was seen more than once but under ten times. The chain carries TRBV5-1 and TRBJ1-6; possibly TRBD1 for D (5 bases). Germline-derived CDR1 and CDR2 are SGHRS and YFSETQ. With 3 bases removed from V and 6 bases from J, the gap between germline ends came to 7 bases. This CDR3 is built from 13 residues. The chain's CDR3 is CASSWDSNSPLHF. The CDR3 nucleotides are TGCGCCAGCAGCTGGGACTCTAATTCACCCCTCCACTTT.

CDR3 sequence: CASNTGTRVREQFF. The CDR3 region has the DNA TGCGCCAGCAATACAGGGACCCGGGTAAGGGAGCAGTTCTTC. The rearrangement links TRBV10-2 to TRBJ2-1, with D tentatively TRBD1 (6 bases). Germline V gene lookup returns CDR1 WSHSY and CDR2 SAAADI. Deletions cut 7 bases from V and 10 bases from J, with 20 bases between. The CDR3 has 14 amino acids.

This clone was seen once. The rearrangement joins TRBV10-3 to TRBJ1-4; TRBD1 matches 7 bases. This CDR3 comprises 15 residues. The V segment lost 2 bases and the J segment 5 bases; nucleotides outside the gene matches: 5. In germline, CDR1 is ENHRY, CDR2 SYGVKD. CDR3 nucleotides: TGTGCCATCAGTGAGGTACAGGGGAAGAATGAAAAACTGTTTTTT. Translating it yields CAISEVQGKNEKLFF.

The chain carries TRBV10-3 and TRBJ1-5; D is unclear. V dropped 3 bases and J dropped 0 bases, with 12 bases sitting between them. Germline V gene data show CDR1 as ENHRY and CDR2 as SYGVKD. The CDR3 is 16 residues long. The CDR3 region has the DNA TGTGCCATCAGTGACCCAGTCCCCGATAGCAATCAGCCCCAGCATTTT. This sequence encodes CAISDPVPDSNQPQHF.

In regard to this clone: Other nucleotide sequences in the sample specify the same CDR3. This chain uses TRBV6-5 with TRBJ1-5; D not certain. V was clipped by 7 bases and J by 2 bases, with 12 bases between them. The V gene's germline CDR1 is MNHEY and CDR2 SVGAGI. The CDR3 runs 14 residues. The CDR3 DNA follows: TGTGCCAGCACCCCGCGCCAGGGCAATCAGCCCCAGCATTTT. It yields the protein CASTPRQGNQPQHF.

V is TRBV12-5 and J is TRBJ1-1; the D is unclear. Germline V lookup: CDR1 LGHNT, CDR2 FRNRAP. The V end was cut by 5 bases, the J end by 3 bases, with 7 bases between. The CDR3 covers 12 residues. The CDR3 region is CASGTPYTEAFF. For the CDR3, the DNA is TGTGCTAGTGGTACTCCTTACACTGAAGCTTTCTTT.

The chain combines TRBV11-2 with TRBJ2-6; TRBD1 might be the D (5 bases). Trimming took off 0 bases at V and 1 base at J, with 10 bases between the two ends. Germline V gene sequence: CDR1 SGHAT, CDR2 FQNNGV. The CDR3 contains 17 residues. In DNA form, the CDR3 reads TGTGCCAGCAGCTTAGAAGGGGTGCTTTCTGGGGCCAACGTCCTGACTTTC. It translates to CASSLEGVLSGANVLTF.

The chain has TRBV19 and TRBJ1-4, with TRBD1 identical over 9 bases. The V gene's germline CDR1 is LNHDA and CDR2 SQIVND (reference sequence). This CDR3 is 12 amino acids long. V lost 7 bases and J lost 7; bases outside the gene matches: 1. For the CDR3, the DNA is TGTGCCAGTAAGGACAGGGGTGAAAAACTGTTTTTT. Translated, it gives CASKDRGEKLFF.

This chain connects TRBV7-9 to TRBJ2-3; 9 bases line up with TRBD2. This CDR3 is built from 17 residues. Germline-derived CDR1 and CDR2 are SEHNR and FQNEAQ (reference sequence). Trimming at V came to 2 bases and at J to 0 bases, leaving 6 bases not matched to a gene. CDR3 DNA sequence: TGTGCCAGCAGCTTAAGAACTAGCGGGTACAGCACAGATACGCAGTATTTT. Its translation: CASSLRTSGYSTDTQYF.

This rearrangement joins TRBV6-5 to TRBJ1-1, with 9 bases identical to TRBD1. The V gene's germline CDR1 is MNHEY and CDR2 SVGAGI. The CDR3 runs to 12 residues. V lost 2 bases, J lost 10 bases, and 2 bases stayed unmatched. The CDR3 loop is CASSYQGQGAFF. The CDR3, as DNA: TGTGCCAGCAGTTACCAGGGACAGGGAGCTTTCTTT.

The chain has TRBV2 and TRBJ2-1; D gene unclear. Germline V lookup: CDR1 SNHLY, CDR2 FYNNEI. The CDR3 is 14 amino acids. Trimming cost V 1 base and J 7 bases, with 11 bases left between them. CDR3 DNA: TGTGCCAGCAGTGAAGAAACCATACAGAATGAGCAGTTCTTC. Translated: CASSEETIQNEQFF.

A single count supports this clone. V usage is TRBV5-6 and J usage is TRBJ2-7; 7 bases fit TRBD1. V shed 5 bases and J 7 bases; nucleotides not matched to a gene: 6. The CDR3 sequence is 12 residues long. Germline V gene sequence: CDR1 SGHDT, CDR2 YYEEEE. The CDR3 reads CASSSGGREQYF. CDR3 coding DNA: TGTGCCAGCAGTTCAGGGGGAAGAGAGCAGTACTTC.

Of note for this clone: The same CDR3 also results from other DNA sequences found in this sample. This chain joins TRBV6-5 and TRBJ1-3; no clear D gene. CDR1 is MNHEY, CDR2 SVGAGI, per germline. The length of the CDR3 is 14 residues. Trimming left V 2 bases short and J 2 bases short, with 7 bases between. The CDR3 protein is CASSYGGPGNTIYF. As DNA, the CDR3 is TGTGCCAGCAGTTACGGAGGTCCTGGAAACACCATATATTTT.

The chain joins TRBV4-1 to TRBJ1-5, with 11 nucleotides matching TRBD1. After removal of 4 bases from V and 3 bases from J, the junction contained 5 bases not matched to a gene. The CDR3 totals 16 residues. The V gene's germline CDR1 is MGHRA and CDR2 YSYEKL. The chain's CDR3 is CASSLSDRGLNQPQHF. The CDR3 nucleotides read TGCGCCAGCAGCCTCTCGGACAGGGGGCTCAATCAGCCCCAGCATTTT.

The chain is built from TRBV11-2 and TRBJ2-4, with 8 positions matching TRBD1. The CDR3 contains 16 residues. From germline, CDR1 is SGHAT and CDR2 FQNNGV. The trim removed 3 bases at V and 9 bases at J, leaving 13 bases unmatched. CDR3 sequence (DNA): TGTGCCAGCAGCTTCCCTCAGGGGGCGGTTACCCCCATTCAGTACTTC. It encodes CASSFPQGAVTPIQYF.

V is TRBV3-1 (or the pseudogene TRBV3-2) and J is TRBJ1-2, with D perhaps TRBD1 (5 bases). CDR3 length: 14 amino acids. V was trimmed by 1 base and J by 2 bases, leaving 8 bases between them. Germline V gene lookup returns CDR1 LGHDT and CDR2 YNNKEL (reference sequence). Written as DNA, the CDR3 is TGTGCCAGCAGCCAAGCGACAGAGAACTATGGCTACACCTTC. Protein: CASSQATENYGYTF.

A single count supports this clone. The chain links TRBV2 to TRBJ1-5, with D tentatively TRBD1 (6 bases). Trimming pared 5 bases from V and 2 bases from J, leaving 13 bases between. From germline, CDR1 is SNHLY and CDR2 FYNNEI. This CDR3 spans 15 amino acids. The CDR3 DNA reads TGTGCCAGCAGTCCTACAGGGATTGGCAATCAGCCCCAGCATTTT. The encoded protein is CASSPTGIGNQPQHF.

As to this clone: The same CDR3 can be traced to other DNA sequences in this sample. The chain employs TRBV29-1 and TRBJ1-1; a weak D match, TRBD1 (6 bases). Trimming left V 7 bases short and J 0 bases short, with 9 bases between. CDR3 size: 12 residues. CDR1 is SQVTM, CDR2 ANQGSEA, per germline. CDR3 coding DNA: TGCAGCGGCGGACAGATGAACACTGAAGCTTTCTTT. Translation gives CSGGQMNTEAFF.

The rearrangement uses TRBV11-2 and TRBJ2-7, with 8 bases that match TRBD1. The CDR3 is 15 amino acids. Germline assignment: CDR1 SGHAT and CDR2 FQNNGV. V shed 8 bases, J shed 3 bases, and the junction held 12 bases outside the gene matches. The CDR3 loop reads CASGAVLGQGYEQYF. The CDR3 nucleotides read TGTGCCAGCGGCGCTGTGCTCGGACAGGGCTACGAGCAGTACTTC.

The chain uses TRBV3-1 (or the pseudogene TRBV3-2) and TRBJ2-3, with 13 bases aligning to TRBD2. Germline lookup yields CDR1 LGHDT and CDR2 YNNKEL (reference sequence). The J segment lost 1 base and the V segment lost 1 base, leaving 11 bases of the junction unmatched. The length of the CDR3 is 20 residues. CDR3 amino acids: CASSQGLTSGGALGTDTQYF. DNA for the CDR3: TGTGCCAGCAGCCAAGGCCTTACTAGCGGGGGGGCGTTGGGCACAGATACGCAGTATTTT.

The chain links TRBV3-1 (or the pseudogene TRBV3-2) to TRBJ2-1; D is possibly TRBD2 (5 bases). This CDR3 contains 15 residues. The V gene lost 2 bases and the J gene lost 4 bases, with 12 bases spanning the gap. Germline CDR1 is LGHDT and CDR2 is YNNKEL (reference sequence). The CDR3 nucleotides read TGTGCCAGCAGCCAACGGGCGAGGACTTACAATGAGCAGTTCTTC. It is translated as CASSQRARTYNEQFF.

V and J are TRBV6-2 or TRBV6-3 and TRBJ1-2, with 8 nucleotides matching TRBD1. Germline CDR1 is MNHEY and CDR2 is SVGEGT. The CDR3 spans 15 residues. After removal of 2 bases from V and 0 bases from J, the junction contained 2 bases not matched to a gene. CDR3 sequence: CASSYGTGPNYGYTF. The CDR3, as DNA: TGTGCCAGCAGTTACGGGACAGGACCTAACTATGGCTACACCTTC.